The 17 T cell receptor beta chains below come from one sample, sequenced in a study of cytomegalovirus exposure and HLA in healthy donors. The PCR had 60 Vbeta and 13 Jbeta primers. Here immunoSEQ multiplex PCR was the method, and the copy in TCRdb shows in-frame clones only, minus some. Counted here are roughly 120,000 clones, around 80% occurring once; the ten biggest clones make up 1.1%. Sequencing input: PBMCs. The source of these receptors is a woman between 25 and 40 years old in good health and CMV-seronegative.

This clone appeared a single time. The V gene is TRBV14, the J gene TRBJ1-2; unclear D gene. Germline V lookup: CDR1 SGHDN, CDR2 FVKESK. Trimming left V 5 bases short and J 2 bases short, with 6 bases between. This CDR3 has 12 amino acids. CDR3 bases: TGTGCCAGCAGCACCGGGAACTATGGCTACACCTTC. It yields the protein CASSTGNYGYTF.

J is TRBJ1-2 and V is TRBV7-3; 9 bases map to TRBD1. V was pared by 5 bases and J by 4 bases, with 8 bases of the junction left unmatched. Germline V gene sequence: CDR1 SGHTA, CDR2 FQGTGA. The CDR3 is 15 residues long. CDR3 in amino acids: CASSPGTGSAYGYTF. The DNA for the CDR3 is TGTGCCAGCAGCCCGGGGACAGGGTCGGCCTATGGCTACACCTTC.

On this clone itself: Other DNA variants within this sample encode the same CDR3. The V and J genes are TRBV19 and TRBJ1-1; 8 bases line up with TRBD1. V lost 6 bases, J lost 1 base, and 4 bases stayed unmatched. The germline CDR1 and CDR2 sequences are LNHDA and SQIVND (reference sequence). This CDR3 contains 14 residues. The CDR3 coding sequence is TGTGCCAGTAGCACCGGGACAGGGAACACTGAAGCTTTCTTT. This encodes CASSTGTGNTEAFF.

The chain carries TRBV7-2 and TRBJ2-1, with TRBD2 matching over 8 bases. Germline CDR1 and CDR2: SGHTA and FQGNSA. The ends lost 5 bases at V and 8 bases at J; junction bases unmatched: 14. The CDR3 runs to 16 residues. The CDR3 here is CASSTAAASGYDEQFF. Written as DNA, the CDR3 is TGTGCCAGCAGCACCGCCGCGGCTAGCGGGTATGATGAGCAGTTCTTC. Full variable domain (rest looked up from reference TRBV7-2 and TRBJ2-1): GAGVSQSPSNKVTEKGKDVELRCDPISGHTALYWYRQSLGQGLEFLIYFQGNSAPDKSGLPSDRFSAERTGGSVSTLTIQRTQQEDSAVYLCASSTAAASGYDEQFFGPGTRLTVL.

This clone was counted between two and nine times. The rearrangement links TRBV4-2 to TRBJ2-7; D perhaps matches TRBD2 (5 bases). The ends were cut back, 0 bases at V and 0 bases at J, with 9 bases in the middle. Germline assignment: CDR1 LGHNA and CDR2 YNFKEQ. The CDR3 extends over 15 amino acids. The CDR3: CASSQDKGSSYEQYF. CDR3 bases: TGTGCCAGCAGCCAAGATAAAGGGAGCTCCTACGAGCAGTACTTC.

V usage is TRBV6-6 and J usage is TRBJ1-2; D gene unclear. This CDR3 spans 12 amino acids. Germline V gene sequence: CDR1 MNHNY, CDR2 SVGAGI (reference sequence). The V end lost 6 bases, the J end lost 0 bases, and 5 bases lay between the germline ends. The CDR3 protein is CASRQPNYGYTF. For the CDR3, the DNA is TGTGCCAGCAGACAGCCTAACTATGGCTACACCTTC.

The table lists this clone with a count of one. CDR3 sequence (DNA): TGCGCCAGCAGCCAACCGACCCGGAAGGGCGGGCTCGACTATGGCTACACCTTC. It yields the protein CASSQPTRKGGLDYGYTF. This sequence joins TRBV4-1 and TRBJ1-2; D remains ambiguous. This CDR3 comprises 18 residues. The germline V and J ends were trimmed by 2 bases and 3 bases, with 22 bases remaining between them. Germline lookup yields CDR1 MGHRA and CDR2 YSYEKL.

This clone has just one count. The V call is TRBV4-3, the J call TRBJ2-5, with D unclear. The ends were cut back, 4 bases at V and 7 bases at J, with 13 bases in the middle. This CDR3 contains 13 residues. CDR1 LGHNA and CDR2 YSLEER come from the germline V gene. In DNA form, the CDR3 reads TGCGCCAGCAGCCCACTTCAAGGCGGGACCCAGTACTTC. Translation gives CASSPLQGGTQYF.

The J gene is TRBJ1-2, the V gene TRBV9; 9 bases map to TRBD1. Germline V gene lookup returns CDR1 SGDLS and CDR2 YYNGEE. This CDR3 has 14 residues. Trimming took 0 bases from V and 4 from J; bases not matched to a gene: 1. The CDR3 DNA reads TGTGCCAGCAGCGTAGGGACAGGGGCCTATGGCTACACCTTC. Encoded protein: CASSVGTGAYGYTF.

The rearrangement joins TRBV20-1 to TRBJ2-1; D is possibly TRBD1 (6 bases). V shed 4 bases and J shed 10 bases, with 8 bases lying between them. Germline CDR1 DFQATT, CDR2 SNEGSKA (reference sequence). The CDR3 runs to 10 residues. CDR3 in amino acids: CSATGVEQFF. The CDR3 DNA is TGCAGTGCTACAGGGGTGGAGCAGTTCTTC.

This clone was seen only a few times. The rearrangement links TRBV19 to TRBJ1-5, with D uncertain. V dropped 5 bases and J dropped 0 bases, with 17 bases sitting between them. Germline CDR1 reads LNHDA; CDR2 reads SQIVND (reference sequence). CDR3 length: 17 residues. CDR3 nucleotides: TGTGCCAGTAGTCCGTGGACTGTGCTGCATAGCAATCAGCCCCAGCATTTT. This translates into CASSPWTVLHSNQPQHF.

The chain couples TRBV11-3 to TRBJ2-7; 10 nucleotides line up with TRBD2. The CDR3 spans 17 residues. Germline-derived CDR1 and CDR2 are SGHNT and YENEEA. The V segment lost 2 bases and the J segment 0 bases; nucleotides outside the gene matches: 7. Written as DNA, the CDR3 is TGTGCCAGCAGCTTACTTGTAGCGGGAGGCCGCTCCTACGAGCAGTACTTC. Translated, it gives CASSLLVAGGRSYEQYF.

This sequence joins TRBV12-5 and TRBJ2-4, with D possibly matching TRBD2 (6 bases). Germline values: CDR1 LGHNT, CDR2 FRNRAP. The germline V and J ends were trimmed by 0 bases and 6 bases, with 15 bases remaining between them. The CDR3 is 16 amino acids. The CDR3 DNA reads TGTGCTAGTGGTTTGGTACCAGGTTACGGGAGAAACATTCAGTACTTC. Protein product: CASGLVPGYGRNIQYF.

The chain employs TRBV19 and TRBJ2-3; the D gene is possibly TRBD1 (5 bases). The CDR3 spans 14 residues. Trimming took 1 base from V and 0 from J, leaving 5 bases between them. CDR1 is LNHDA, CDR2 SQIVND, per germline (reference sequence). The CDR3 region has the DNA TGTGCCAGTAGTATAGGACAGAGCACAGATACGCAGTATTTT. This encodes CASSIGQSTDTQYF.

The table lists this clone with a count of one. The V call is TRBV11-2, the J call TRBJ1-1; weak D call: TRBD1 (5 bases). Trimming stripped 5 bases from V and 3 bases from J, with 10 bases between. Germline V gives CDR1 SGHAT, CDR2 FQNNGV. The CDR3 sequence is 13 residues long. The CDR3, as DNA: TGTGCCAGCAGCCTCTCGACAGACACTGAAGCTTTCTTT. This encodes CASSLSTDTEAFF.

The rearrangement joins TRBV28 to TRBJ1-5, with 8 nucleotides matching TRBD1. This CDR3 is built from 14 residues. V was pared by 5 bases and J by 7 bases, with 7 bases of the junction left unmatched. The V gene's germline CDR1 is MDHEN and CDR2 SYDVKM. CDR3 nucleotides: TGTGCCAGCAGTAACAGGGGGATAGGACAGCCCCAGCATTTT. This gives the protein CASSNRGIGQPQHF.

The CDR3 DNA reads as TGTGCCTCGGGACAAGTTTACGAGCAGTACTTC. Encoded protein: CASGQVYEQYF. J is TRBJ2-7 and V is TRBV30; possibly TRBD1 for D (6 bases). There are 11 residues in the CDR3. The V end was cut by 7 bases, the J end by 4 bases, with 11 bases between. Germline V gives CDR1 GTSNPN, CDR2 SVGIG (reference sequence).